This T cell receptor (beta chain) was captured by sequencing in a study of cytomegalovirus exposure and HLA in healthy donors. Overall study findings and caveats: A missense DCLRE1C variant was associated with V- and J-gene trimming of TCR beta chains in a later analysis, and an independent cohort replicated the association. Most of the CMV-associated TCR beta chains (in a later analysis) appeared to be HLA-restricted.

With 60 Vbeta and 13 Jbeta primers, the PCR was carried out. Some clones are missing from TCRdb's copy, which holds only in-frame ones; the method was immunoSEQ multiplex PCR. The sample yields about 180,000 clones, 60% to 80% seen once. The CDR3 consists of 14 residues. Germline CDR1 and CDR2: MNHEY and SMNVEV (reference sequence). Trimming removed 5 bases from V and 8 bases from J; junction bases left unmatched: 11. Notes on this clone: Its antigen is currently unknown.

The sequence was collected from a man between 40 and 49 years old in good health and CMV-seropositive. The chain employs TRBV27 and TRBJ2-7, with 8 nucleotides matching TRBD1. Sequenced: PBMCs. The DNA of the CDR3 is TGTGCCAGCAGTCTCCGGGACAGGAGCATCAAGCAGTACTTC. This gives the protein CASSLRDRSIKQYF.